This T cell receptor (beta chain) derives from a study of blood T cell repertoires in COVID-19. About the research overall: The United States, Italy and Spain provided the acute and convalescent COVID-19 samples. PBMCs, B-cell-depleted T cells, or T cells were the source of the cDNA or gDNA that made up the material.

The germline V gene has CDR1 ENHRY and CDR2 SYGVKD. The CDR3 runs to 17 residues. V trimming: 3 bases; J trimming: 0 bases; junction bases outside the gene matches: 6. The table came from immunoSEQ multiplex PCR; TCRdb's copy has only in-frame clones and leaves some out. The data show hundreds of thousands of clones, with 90% seen just once and around 1% held by the top ten. The receptor was isolated from a man in his fifties or sixties who had been exposed to COVID-19. The source material was PBMCs or T cells enriched from blood (not recorded which). The V call is TRBV10-3, the J call TRBJ1-5, with 9 bases identical to TRBD1. The CDR3: CAISEGDRVYSNQPQHF. In nucleotides, the CDR3 is TGTGCCATCAGTGAAGGGGACAGGGTCTATAGCAATCAGCCCCAGCATTTT.